The T cell receptor (beta chain) under discussion was sequenced for a study of CD8 T cells in Susac syndrome. The RNA, roughly 0.5 to 1 ug, was put through reverse transcription using random hexamers. MiXCR, run by TCRdb on the immunoSEQ multiplex PCR reads, gives a single entry per CDR3 protein. The table lists about 200,000 distinct CDR3 sequences, about 93% of them singletons. V lost 0 bases and J lost 4, with 12 bases in between. Germline V gene lookup returns CDR1 LNHDA and CDR2 SQIVND (reference sequence). The CDR3 is 15 residues long. V and J are TRBV19 and TRBJ1-1; weak D call: TRBD1 (5 bases). The sample consisted of CD8+ T cells from PBMCs. This TCR was recovered from a human donor with multiple sclerosis. The chain's CDR3 is CASSIEGTLGTEAFF. DNA of the CDR3: TGTGCCAGTAGTATAGAAGGGACCTTGGGCACTGAAGCTTTCTTT.